One and the same sample provided the 31 T cell receptor beta chains below, sequenced in a study of T cells after yellow fever vaccination. TCRdb re-called the 5' RACE reads with MiXCR, one entry per CDR3 protein. The sample holds 500,000 to 650,000 distinct CDR3 sequences; roughly 17% are singletons and the top ten take about 18%. The sample consisted of PBMCs, taken about 5 days after the first yellow fever vaccination. The receptor set was obtained from a young man who received the YFV17D yellow fever vaccine.

The genes are TRBV4-3 and TRBJ1-5, with TRBD1 matching 8 bases. CDR1 is LGHNA and CDR2 is YSLEER in the germline V gene. Unmatched junction bases numbered 5, after V lost 3 bases and J lost 4 bases. This CDR3 contains 15 residues. CDR3 amino acids: CASSQATGANQPQHF. CDR3 coding DNA: TGCGCCAGCAGCCAGGCGACAGGGGCAAATCAGCCCCAGCATTTT.

The chain uses TRBV7-9 and TRBJ1-4; 7 bases match TRBD1. Germline CDR1 SEHNR, CDR2 FQNEAQ (reference sequence). With 7 bases clipped from V and 0 bases from J, the junction kept 5 bases outside the gene matches. The CDR3 loop spans 15 amino acids. CDR3 DNA sequence: TGTGCCAGCAACCCGCAGGGGGCAACTAATGAAAAACTGTTTTTT. Its protein is CASNPQGATNEKLFF.

This clonotype was found a few times. CDR3 in amino acids: CASTKSDVGSYGYTF. The CDR3 DNA follows: TGTGCCAGCACCAAATCGGACGTAGGGTCCTATGGCTACACCTTC. This chain connects TRBV2 to TRBJ1-2; the D is unclear. The V end was cut by 7 bases, the J end by 4 bases, with 19 bases between. The V gene's germline CDR1 is SNHLY and CDR2 FYNNEI. This CDR3 is 15 amino acids long.

This chain links TRBV28 with TRBJ2-5, with D possibly TRBD2 on 5 matching bases. This CDR3 comprises 14 residues. The V gene's germline CDR1 is MDHEN and CDR2 SYDVKM. The ends were cut back, 5 bases at V and 4 bases at J, with 14 bases in the middle. CDR3 residues: CASSAALAGETQYF. CDR3 nucleotides: TGTGCCAGCAGTGCTGCGCTAGCTGGAGAGACCCAGTACTTC. Together with reference TRBV28 and TRBJ2-5, the CDR3 gives the full variable domain: DVKVTQSSRYLVKRTGEKVFLECVQDMDHENMFWYRQDPGLGLRLIYFSYDVKMKEKGDIPEGYSVSREKKERFSLILESASTNQTSMYLCASSAALAGETQYFGPGTRLLVL.

V is TRBV5-4 and J is TRBJ2-7; tentatively, D is TRBD1 or TRBD2 (5 bases each). There are 15 residues in the CDR3. Germline V CDR1 and CDR2: SGHNT, YYREEE (reference sequence). V was cut by 3 bases and J by 6 bases, with 19 bases left in between. DNA of the CDR3: TGTGCCAGCAGCTACGACCCCGGGGCCCTAGGCGAGCAGTACGTC. It translates to CASSYDPGALGEQYV.

This clonotype was seen only a few times. The J gene is TRBJ2-4, the V gene TRBV9; 9 nucleotides agree with TRBD1. Germline lookup yields CDR1 SGDLS and CDR2 YYNGEE. The CDR3 has 13 residues. Trimming at V came to 4 bases and at J to 6 bases, leaving 2 bases not matched to a gene. This CDR3 is CASSTGGGNIQYF. CDR3 in DNA: TGTGCCAGCAGCACAGGGGGCGGAAACATTCAGTACTTC.

This clonotype has just a few counts. V is TRBV20-1 and J is TRBJ2-5; D may be TRBD1 or TRBD2 (5 bases each). Trimming left V 3 bases short and J 5 bases short, with 16 bases between. CDR1 is DFQATT, CDR2 SNEGSKA, per germline (reference sequence). This CDR3 contains 14 residues. The CDR3 nucleotides read TGCAGTGCTAGTGCCGGGACGGTCCGTGAGACCCAGTACTTC. Translation: CSASAGTVRETQYF.

Ten or more counts support this clonotype. Here the CDR3 DNA reads TGTGCCAGCAGCCCGATGAGGGAGACCCAGTACTTC. This gives the protein CASSPMRETQYF. The chain uses TRBV7-2 and TRBJ2-5; D uncertain. CDR3 size: 12 residues. V was shortened by 5 bases and J by 5 bases, with 9 bases between the two germline ends. Germline CDR1 reads SGHTA; CDR2 reads FQGNSA.

This chain connects TRBV12-3 or TRBV12-4 to TRBJ2-5; 10 bases are a match to TRBD1. The V and J ends lost 5 bases and 5 bases, in that order; junction bases with no gene match: 8. The length of the CDR3 is 15 residues. The CDR3 here is CASSLLTGGGETQYF. In DNA form, the CDR3 reads TGTGCCAGCAGTCTACTGACAGGGGGCGGGGAGACCCAGTACTTC.

The chain recombines TRBV4-1 with TRBJ2-7; 7 nucleotides agree with TRBD1. The J segment lost 4 bases and the V segment lost 4 bases, leaving 4 bases of the junction unmatched. This CDR3 is 13 amino acids long. Per the germline V gene, CDR1 is MGHRA and CDR2 is YSYEKL. The CDR3 DNA is TGCGCCAGCAGCCGGACAGGACAGTACGAGCAGTACTTC. This encodes CASSRTGQYEQYF.

This clonotype appeared a few times. The V gene is TRBV12-3 or TRBV12-4, the J gene TRBJ1-5; the D is unclear. V lost 6 bases, J lost 7 bases, and 10 bases lay in between. The CDR3 runs 12 residues. In DNA, the CDR3 is TGTGCCAGCAGCCCTGGATCCCAGCCCCAGCATTTT. It codes for CASSPGSQPQHF.

This clonotype showed up just a few times. The rearrangement uses TRBV6-1 and TRBJ1-5; D is perhaps TRBD1 (5 bases). Germline lookup yields CDR1 MNHNS and CDR2 SASEGT. Trimming took 2 bases from V and 9 from J, leaving 14 bases between them. CDR3 length: 14 amino acids. The CDR3 loop is CASSEHGGARPQHF. DNA of the CDR3: TGTGCCAGCAGTGAACATGGGGGAGCGAGGCCCCAGCATTTT.

This rearrangement joins TRBV18 to TRBJ2-3; 8 bases fit TRBD2. V gave up 3 bases and J gave up 5 bases; unmatched junction bases: 7. CDR1 is KGHSH and CDR2 is LQKENI in the germline V gene. CDR3 length equals 15 residues. The CDR3 sequence: CASSPPGLVRDTQYF. The CDR3 DNA sequence: TGTGCCAGCTCACCGCCGGGACTAGTCAGAGATACGCAGTATTTT.

This clonotype appeared a few times. The chain carries TRBV5-1 and TRBJ1-4, with D possibly being TRBD1 (6 bases). V lost 5 bases and J lost 9, with 20 bases in between. The germline CDR1 and CDR2 sequences are SGHRS and YFSETQ. The CDR3 runs 15 residues. DNA of the CDR3: TGCGCCAGCAGTCTGGAGCCCGCAGGGGTTAAAAAACTGTTTTTT. Protein: CASSLEPAGVKKLFF.

This chain connects TRBV5-1 to TRBJ1-2; no definite D call. This CDR3 spans 16 amino acids. The ends were cut back, 3 bases at V and 3 bases at J, with 18 bases in the middle. From germline, CDR1 is SGHRS and CDR2 YFSETQ. CDR3 nucleotide sequence: TGCGCCAGCAGCTCCGACGACGAATCAGGTTACTATGGCTACACCTTC. Translation: CASSSDDESGYYGYTF. The full variable domain, its missing parts supplied by reference TRBV5-1 and TRBJ1-2, is KAGVTQTPRYLIKTRGQQVTLSCSPISGHRSVSWYQQTPGQGLQFLFEYFSETQRNKGNFPGRFSGRQFSNSRSEMNVSTLELGDSALYLCASSSDDESGYYGYTFGSGTRLTVV.

This clonotype was picked up many times. CDR3 sequence reads: CASSPSLYRDSNTEAFF. The CDR3 coding sequence is TGTGCCAGCTCACCAAGCCTGTATCGGGACAGTAATACAGAAGCTTTCTTT. The genes are TRBV18 and TRBJ1-1; the match to TRBD1 covers 7 bases. Germline V lookup: CDR1 KGHSH, CDR2 LQKENI. This CDR3 contains 17 residues. The V and J ends lost 2 bases and 8 bases, in that order; junction bases with no gene match: 17.

Only a few counts were recorded for this clonotype. The gene calls are TRBV4-1 and TRBJ1-2; D uncertain. The V and J ends lost 0 bases and 3 bases respectively, with 11 bases between them. The CDR3 is 15 residues long. Germline assignment: CDR1 MGHRA and CDR2 YSYEKL. DNA for the CDR3: TGCGCCAGCAGCCAAGAGAGCGCAGCTCACTATGGCTACACCTTC. It yields the protein CASSQESAAHYGYTF.

The sample holds many counts of this clonotype. V is TRBV29-1 and J is TRBJ1-6, with D unresolved. The germline V and J ends were trimmed by 7 bases and 0 bases, with 7 bases remaining between them. There are 13 residues in the CDR3. Germline CDR1 reads SQVTM; CDR2 reads ANQGSEA. The CDR3 region has the DNA TGCAGCGCCCAAAGCTCCTATAATTCACCCCTCCACTTT. Its translation is CSAQSSYNSPLHF.

This chain connects TRBV3-1 to TRBJ2-3, with a possible D match to TRBD2 (6 bases). This CDR3 has 16 amino acids. V lost 0 bases, J lost 4 bases, and 14 bases lay in between. The germline CDR1 and CDR2 sequences are LGHDT and YNNKEL (reference sequence). The CDR3 DNA reads as TGTGCCAGCAGCCAAGATGGGCGACTAGTTTCAGATACGCAGTATTTT. Residues: CASSQDGRLVSDTQYF.

V gene TRBV7-2 combines with J gene TRBJ1-5, with 8 bases aligning to TRBD2. The J call may be incorrect, as the DNA end agrees better with TRBJ2-3. Germline CDR1 is SGHTA and CDR2 is FQGNSA. The CDR3 runs 15 residues. The CDR3 DNA sequence: TGTGCCAGCAGCTACGGGGGGGCTAGCAATCAGCCCCAGTATTTT. It is translated as CASSYGGASNQPQYF.

This sequence joins TRBV24-1 and TRBJ1-2; D gene uncertain. The CDR3 runs 15 residues. Germline V gene data show CDR1 as KGHDR and CDR2 as SFDVKD. The V and J ends lost 4 bases and 0 bases respectively, with 11 bases between them. The CDR3 DNA sequence: TGTGCCACCAGTGACGCCCAAGAAGCTAACTATGGCTACACCTTC. It translates to CATSDAQEANYGYTF.

This clonotype occurred a few times. This chain uses TRBV21-1 with TRBJ2-1; the table names TRBD2, a call not compared with the DNA. TRBV21-1 is classified as a pseudogene. The CDR3 totals 16 residues. The CDR3 coding sequence is TGTGCCAGCGGTCTGGTAGGGCAGGGACTCTACAATGAGCAGTTCTTC. This gives the protein CASGLVGQGLYNEQFF.

This clonotype was seen a few times. The chain recombines TRBV7-2 with TRBJ2-5; the D gene is possibly TRBD1 (7 bases). The germline V gene encodes CDR1 SGHTA and CDR2 FQGNSA. The CDR3 covers 14 residues. Trimming pared 5 bases from V and 6 bases from J, leaving 16 bases between. Here the CDR3 DNA reads TGTGCCAGCAGCAGTAACAGGGGAGGACAGACCCAGTACTTC. As protein: CASSSNRGGQTQYF.

The chain uses TRBV7-2 and TRBJ2-5, with D perhaps matching TRBD2 (5 bases). Trimming took 1 base from V and 1 from J, leaving 16 bases between them. CDR3 length: 17 amino acids. Germline V lookup: CDR1 SGHTA, CDR2 FQGNSA. The CDR3 protein is CASSLGVSRSGQETQYF. The CDR3 region has the DNA TGTGCCAGCAGCTTAGGGGTGTCGCGGAGCGGCCAAGAGACCCAGTACTTC.

This chain links TRBV6-2 or TRBV6-3 with TRBJ2-1; 7 bases match TRBD1. V lost 5 bases to trimming and J lost 13 bases; unmatched junction nucleotides: 5. The germline CDR1 and CDR2 sequences are MNHEY and SVGEGT. This CDR3 comprises 11 residues. The DNA of the CDR3 is TGTGCCAGCAGTCAGGGGGAAAGTCAGTTCTTC. Amino acid sequence: CASSQGESQFF.

Notes on this clonotype: The junction differs from germline at one of its ends, possibly a read error. The chain joins TRBV10-3 to TRBJ2-1; a possible D gene is TRBD1 (5 bases). The CDR3 extends over 13 amino acids. Per the germline V gene, CDR1 is ENHRY and CDR2 is SYGVKD. The chain's CDR3 is CAIMGRESNERFF. In DNA, the CDR3 is TGTGCCATCATGGGCAGGGAAAGCAATGAGCGGTTCTTC.

This clonotype was detected only a few times. The CDR3 reads CSAEGGTSGGWGQFF. In nucleotides, the CDR3 is TGCAGTGCCGAGGGAGGGACTAGCGGGGGGTGGGGGCAGTTCTTC. This sequence joins TRBV20-1 and TRBJ2-1; TRBD2 agrees at 15 bases. V was clipped by 6 bases and J by 12 bases; unmatched bases: 12. Germline assignment: CDR1 DFQATT and CDR2 SNEGSKA (reference sequence). The CDR3 contains 15 residues.

This chain connects TRBV29-1 to TRBJ1-2; 11 positions agree with TRBD1. CDR3 size: 14 residues. After removal of 6 bases from V and 4 bases from J, the junction contained 7 bases not matched to a gene. Germline V gene data show CDR1 as SQVTM and CDR2 as ANQGSEA. Written as DNA, the CDR3 is TGCAGCGTAGAGGACAGGGGGCTGGGCTATGGCTACACCTTC. Translated, it gives CSVEDRGLGYGYTF.

This clonotype was observed a handful of times. This chain uses TRBV3-1 with TRBJ2-3; 9 bases are a match to TRBD2. Germline V gene sequence: CDR1 LGHDT, CDR2 YNNKEL (reference sequence). This CDR3 contains 18 residues. V was pared by 1 base and J by 4 bases, with 12 bases of the junction left unmatched. The CDR3: CASSQVTEGLASADTQYF. The CDR3 nucleotides read TGTGCCAGCAGCCAAGTAACCGAGGGACTAGCATCGGCAGATACGCAGTATTTT.

This chain joins TRBV5-6 and TRBJ2-1; TRBD1 matches 7 bases. CDR1 and CDR2 from the germline V gene are SGHDT and YYEEEE. CDR3 length: 15 amino acids. The V gene end was trimmed by 4 bases and the J gene end by 4 bases; junction bases not matched to a gene: 8. The chain's CDR3 is CASSPRDRLYNEQFF. CDR3 nucleotides: TGTGCCAGCAGCCCCCGGGACAGACTATACAATGAGCAGTTCTTC.

A few counts support this clonotype. The chain joins TRBV29-1 to TRBJ2-1; the match to TRBD1 covers 8 bases. The germline CDR1 and CDR2 sequences are SQVTM and ANQGSEA. V lost 3 bases and J lost 4; bases outside the gene matches: 8. This CDR3 spans 15 amino acids. This CDR3 reads CSVEMGGQEYNEQFF. The CDR3 bases are TGCAGCGTTGAGATGGGGGGACAGGAGTACAATGAGCAGTTCTTC.